One and the same sample provided the 14 T cell receptor beta chains below, sequenced in a study of cytomegalovirus exposure and HLA in healthy donors. The PCR was carried out with 60 Vbeta primers and 13 Jbeta primers. Method: immunoSEQ multiplex PCR; TCRdb's copy keeps in-frame clones and lacks some. The profile shows about 180,000 clones, around 80% of them singletons. The sequencing input was PBMCs. The source of these receptors is a boy aged 2 to 10 in good health and CMV-seronegative.

This chain links TRBV4-3 with TRBJ2-2; D is perhaps TRBD1 (6 bases). The CDR3 is 16 residues long. V dropped 0 bases and J dropped 6 bases, with 14 bases sitting between them. Germline V gene data show CDR1 as LGHNA and CDR2 as YSLEER. This chain's CDR3 is CASSQDPAGAPGELFF. In DNA, the CDR3 is TGCGCCAGCAGCCAAGATCCTGCAGGGGCACCCGGGGAGCTGTTTTTT.

V and J are TRBV12-5 and TRBJ2-1; 10 nucleotides agree with TRBD2. V was pared by 8 bases and J by 0 bases, with 4 bases of the junction left unmatched. CDR3 length: 15 residues. Germline assignment: CDR1 LGHNT and CDR2 FRNRAP. CDR3 nucleotide sequence: TGTGCTAGTAGCGGGGGGGTCAGCTCCTACAATGAGCAGTTCTTC. It yields the protein CASSGGVSSYNEQFF.

The rearrangement uses TRBV29-1 and TRBJ2-1, with a tentative D call TRBD2 (6 bases). This CDR3 has 13 residues. With 5 bases removed from V and 3 bases from J, the gap between germline ends came to 11 bases. CDR1 SQVTM and CDR2 ANQGSEA come from the germline V gene. The CDR3 DNA follows: TGCAGCGTTTGGGTTAGCGGCTACAATGAGCAGTTCTTC. This encodes CSVWVSGYNEQFF.

The chain carries TRBV4-3 and TRBJ1-6; D may be TRBD1 (5 bases). The length of the CDR3 is 14 residues. Trimming took off 1 base at V and 7 bases at J, with 8 bases between the two ends. The germline gives CDR1 LGHNA, CDR2 YSLEER. The CDR3 nucleotides read TGCGCCAGCAGCCAAGGACCAGGGAATTCACCCCTCCACTTT. It yields the protein CASSQGPGNSPLHF.

V usage is TRBV27 and J usage is TRBJ1-2; TRBD1 is a possible D gene (5 bases). This CDR3 spans 14 amino acids. Trimming cost V 0 bases and J 4 bases, with 9 bases left between them. Germline V gene lookup returns CDR1 MNHEY and CDR2 SMNVEV (reference sequence). In nucleotides, the CDR3 is TGTGCCAGCAGTTTATCTCCAGGGCCCTATGGCTACACCTTC. It yields the protein CASSLSPGPYGYTF.

The chain couples TRBV12-5 to TRBJ2-3; 9 nucleotides match TRBD1. V shed 0 bases and J 0 bases; nucleotides not matched to a gene: 7. The CDR3 loop spans 18 amino acids. From germline, CDR1 is LGHNT and CDR2 FRNRAP. CDR3 bases: TGTGCTAGTGGTTTGGTCCCGACAGGGGGGGATAGCACAGATACGCAGTATTTT. This translates into CASGLVPTGGDSTDTQYF. The variable domain in full, with the rest retrieved from reference TRBV12-5 and TRBJ2-3, is DARVTQTPRHKVTEMGQEVTMRCQPILGHNTVFWYRQTMMQGLELLAYFRNRAPLDDSGMPKDRFSAEMPDATLATLKIQPSEPRDSAVYFCASGLVPTGGDSTDTQYFGPGTRLTVL.

Note on this clone: The same CDR3 is also encoded by other DNA sequences in this sample. DNA for the CDR3: TGTGCCAGCTCACCGGACAGACTGAACACTGAAGCTTTCTTT. Translation gives CASSPDRLNTEAFF. The J gene is TRBJ1-1, the V gene TRBV18; the D gene is possibly TRBD1 (6 bases). There are 14 residues in the CDR3. The V gene's germline CDR1 is KGHSH and CDR2 LQKENI. Trimming removed 3 bases at V and 0 bases at J, with 8 bases between.

The chain employs TRBV18 and TRBJ2-3; D may be TRBD1 (5 bases). CDR1 and CDR2 (germline): KGHSH, LQKENI. The CDR3 is 16 amino acids. The V end lost 5 bases, the J end lost 0 bases, and 15 bases lay between the germline ends. The CDR3 is CASSKGASVSTDTQYF. Here the CDR3 DNA reads TGTGCCAGCTCAAAAGGGGCTTCAGTAAGCACAGATACGCAGTATTTT.

This clone was counted a few times. The rearrangement uses TRBV18 and TRBJ1-2, with 10 bases identical to TRBD1. The CDR3 runs to 15 residues. Germline assignment: CDR1 KGHSH and CDR2 LQKENI. The V and J ends lost 6 bases and 8 bases, in that order; junction bases with no gene match: 12. CDR3 amino acids: CASSRRGQGEDGYTF. The DNA of the CDR3 is TGTGCCAGCTCGCGACGAGGACAGGGGGAAGACGGCTACACCTTC.

The gene calls are TRBV10-2 and TRBJ1-5; unclear D gene. The CDR3 is made up of 14 amino acids. Trimming left V 0 bases short and J 5 bases short, with 8 bases between. Per germline, CDR1 WSHSY and CDR2 SAAADI. In nucleotides, the CDR3 is TGCGCCAGCAGTGAGTCGACGGGGTATCAGCCCCAGCATTTT. Its translation is CASSESTGYQPQHF.

This clone was recorded once. The chain couples TRBV20-1 to TRBJ2-7, with no clear D. Per the germline V gene, CDR1 is DFQATT and CDR2 is SNEGSKA (reference sequence). V was cut by 6 bases and J by 3 bases, with 9 bases left in between. This CDR3 contains 11 residues. CDR3 nucleotides: TGCAGTGCCATTGACAACTACGAGCAGTACTTC. Amino acids: CSAIDNYEQYF.

The gene calls are TRBV15 and TRBJ2-7, with 9 nucleotides matching TRBD1. Germline CDR1 and CDR2: LNHNV and YYDKDF (reference sequence). CDR3 length: 16 amino acids. Losses at the gene ends were 5 bases for V and 3 bases for J; bases not matched to a gene: 11. Written as DNA, the CDR3 is TGTGCCACCAGCTACGAAAGGGGACAGGGAGGCTACGAGCAGTACTTC. Its translation is CATSYERGQGGYEQYF.

This chain joins TRBV29-1 and TRBJ1-1, with 10 bases lining up with TRBD1. The CDR3 extends over 14 amino acids. The germline V gene encodes CDR1 SQVTM and CDR2 ANQGSEA. After removal of 7 bases from V and 4 bases from J, the junction contained 9 bases not matched to a gene. The CDR3: CSAAGTGVVTEAFF. The CDR3 coding sequence is TGCAGCGCCGCCGGGACAGGGGTGGTCACTGAAGCTTTCTTT.

The chain has TRBV7-2 and TRBJ2-1, with 9 bases identical to TRBD2. The length of the CDR3 is 16 residues. Germline loops: CDR1 SGHTA, CDR2 FQGNSA. The J segment lost 4 bases and the V segment lost 3 bases, leaving 7 bases of the junction unmatched. CDR3 coding DNA: TGTGCCAGCAGCTTCCTCCGACTAGCGGTGTACAATGAGCAGTTCTTC. Its translation: CASSFLRLAVYNEQFF.